Below, one TCR beta chain is given with its context. This sample stems from a study of shared T cell receptors in the human thymus. Trimming removed 0 bases at V and 4 bases at J, with 12 bases between. The CDR3 loop spans 16 amino acids. CDR1 is PRHDT, CDR2 FYEKMQ, per germline (reference sequence). Only in-frame clones appear in the TCRdb table, and some are missing; sequencing was by immunoSEQ multiplex PCR. The table includes 720,000 or so clones, approximately 85% detected once. The same specimen was also included in a second study, on human thymus T cells. That paper adds: The sample donors, healthy Finnish infants, were having corrective surgery for congenital heart defects. Corrective cardiac surgery supplied the resected thymus tissue. Blood and thymic repertoires both appeared biased in V and J gene usage. Thymic repertoires of unrelated individuals were reported in related research to overlap highly.

The TCR originated in a girl in the first two years of life with a congenital heart defect. The sequencing sample was made of thymocytes. The chain combines TRBV13 with TRBJ1-4, with D perhaps matching TRBD1 (6 bases). The CDR3 region is CASSLGLGGGNEKLFF. In DNA, the CDR3 is TGTGCCAGCAGCTTAGGCCTAGGGGGGGGTAATGAAAAACTGTTTTTT.